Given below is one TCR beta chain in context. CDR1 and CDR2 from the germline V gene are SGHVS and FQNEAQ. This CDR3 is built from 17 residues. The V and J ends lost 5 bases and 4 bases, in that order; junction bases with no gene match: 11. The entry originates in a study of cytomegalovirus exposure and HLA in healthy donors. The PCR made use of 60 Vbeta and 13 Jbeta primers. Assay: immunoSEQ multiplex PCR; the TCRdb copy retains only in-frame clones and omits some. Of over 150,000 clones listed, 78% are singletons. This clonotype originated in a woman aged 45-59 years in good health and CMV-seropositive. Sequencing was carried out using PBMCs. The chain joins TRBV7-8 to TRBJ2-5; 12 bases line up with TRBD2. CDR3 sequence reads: CASSPGLAGSSGETQYF. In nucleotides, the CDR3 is TGTGCCAGCAGCCCTGGACTAGCGGGGTCCTCGGGAGAGACCCAGTACTTC.